This is a list of T cell receptor beta chains from one sample in a study of blood T cells in healthy people across ages. TCRdb analysed the 5' RACE reads with MiXCR anew, one entry per CDR3 protein. The sample yields 1,500,000 or so distinct CDR3 sequences, 35% to 45% seen once. Sample: blood. Receptor source: a woman aged 18-35 years in good health. CDR3s include the opening cysteine and the closing phenylalanine or tryptophan. The D gene is left open where the match is weak. Expanded clones are given a class, and other clones once, few, many or no size at all.

abundance	v_gene	j_gene	d_gene	CDR3nt	CDR3aa
-	TRBV9	TRBJ2-4	-	TGTGCCAGCAGCCAAGGGCTGGGGATGATAGAAAGCATTCAGTACTTC	CASSQGLGMIESIQYF
few	TRBV27	TRBJ1-5	-	TGTGCCAGTGCTACAGCTAGCAATCAGCCCCAGCATTTT	CASATASNQPQHF
few	TRBV2	TRBJ2-1	TRBD2	TGTGCCAGCGGGAGGGAATATGGTGAGCAGTTCTTC	CASGREYGEQFF
-	TRBV12-5	TRBJ2-7	-	TGTGCTAGTGGTTTTCCGAGGGCTCCCTACGAGCAGTACTTC	CASGFPRAPYEQYF
few	TRBV11-2	TRBJ2-1	TRBD1	TGTGCCAGCAGCCCCCGGACAGGGTTTTTGTCCTACAATGAGCAGTTCTTC	CASSPRTGFLSYNEQFF
-	TRBV29-1	TRBJ2-3	TRBD2	TGCAGCGTTTGTTTTAGCGGGGGGGCCCCAGATACGCAGTATTTT	CSVCFSGGAPDTQYF
-	TRBV5-6	TRBJ2-7	-	TGTGCCAGCAGCTTGGTCACGTTGGGGTCCGAGCAGTACTTC	CASSLVTLGSEQYF
-	TRBV4-1	TRBJ1-1	TRBD1	TGCGCCGGCAGCCAACAGACAGGGAACCTTTTAGCTTTCTTT	CAGSQQTGNLLAFF
-	TRBV12-3/TRBV12-4	TRBJ2-5	-	TGTGCCAGCAGTTTTGTTGTGGGGGAGACCCAGTACTTC	CASSFVVGETQYF
few	TRBV29-1	TRBJ2-1	-	TGCAGCGGGACTACCCGGCTCGAGCAGTTCTTC	CSGTTRLEQFF
-	TRBV4-1	TRBJ1-1	-	TGCGCCAGCAGCCAAGACGGGGGGATGGTCACTGAAGCTTTCTTT	CASSQDGGMVTEAFF
-	TRBV7-9	TRBJ2-5	TRBD1	TGCAGTGAATCACAGGGGGATGCGGAGACCCAGTACTTC	CSESQGDAETQYF
-	TRBV4-3	TRBJ2-2	-	TGCGCCAGCAGCCAAAGTAGACCTAGCACCGGGGAGCTGTTTTTT	CASSQSRPSTGELFF
few	TRBV12-3/TRBV12-4	TRBJ2-7	-	TGTGCCAGCAGTTTTTCCCCCCCCCGGGACATCGCCTACGAGCAGTACTTC	CASSFSPPRDIAYEQYF
-	TRBV7-2	TRBJ1-2	TRBD1	TGTGCCAGCAGCTTAGGGGCCAGGGGGTCGAGGGGCTACACCTTC	CASSLGARGSRGYTF
few	TRBV4-2	TRBJ2-7	TRBD2	TGTGACAGCAGCCCTGAAGGGGCTAGCGGCCCCTACGAGCAGTACTTC	CDSSPEGASGPYEQYF
few	TRBV7-9	TRBJ1-5	-	TGTGCCAGCAGCTCCGGTGGGGGTAGCAATCAGCCCCAGCATTTT	CASSSGGGSNQPQHF
few	TRBV11-2	TRBJ2-1	TRBD2	TGTGCCAGCAGCTTCGGGACTAGGAGGTTCTTC	CASSFGTRRFF
-	TRBV27	TRBJ2-5	-	TGTGCCAGCAGTTTAGGCGGGAATTACAATGAGCAGTACTTC	CASSLGGNYNEQYF
-	TRBV2	TRBJ2-3	-	TGTGCCAGCAGTGAAGGCGGTCCGGGGTATTTT	CASSEGGPGYF
few	TRBV5-1	TRBJ2-1	-	TGCGCCAGCAGCTTGGAAGTGGTTACCTACAATGAGCAGTTCTTC	CASSLEVVTYNEQFF
-	TRBV24-1	TRBJ1-5	-	TGTGCCATCAGCCAGTCGGGCAATCAGCCCCAGCATTTT	CAISQSGNQPQHF
few	TRBV4-3	TRBJ2-3	TRBD2	TGCGCCAGCAGCCAAGCGTCCGCGGGAGTAAGCACAGATACGCAGTATTTT	CASSQASAGVSTDTQYF
-	TRBV9	TRBJ2-5	TRBD1	TGTGCCAGCAGCCCTGGCAGGGGGCCAGAGACCCAGTACTTC	CASSPGRGPETQYF
-	TRBV4-2	TRBJ2-5	-	TGTGCCAGCAGCCAAGAGCGGGCCGGGGATGAGCAGTACTTC	CASSQERAGDEQYF
-	TRBV27	TRBJ2-3	TRBD1	TGTGCCAGCGCGGGACAGGCGAGCACAGATACGCAGTATTTT	CASAGQASTDTQYF
-	TRBV5-1	TRBJ1-2	TRBD1	TGCGCCAGCAGCTTGGTTATGGGGGACAGTGCTTATGGCTACACCTTC	CASSLVMGDSAYGYTF
few	TRBV20-1	TRBJ2-3	TRBD2	TGCAGTGCTAGGGCTAGACGGGAGCGGGAGGTCACAGATACGCAGTATTTT	CSARARREREVTDTQYF
-	TRBV4-1	TRBJ2-7	TRBD1	TGCGCCAGCAGCCAAGCACAGGGGCTCTACGAGCAGTACTTC	CASSQAQGLYEQYF
-	TRBV20-1	TRBJ2-4	TRBD1	TGCAGTGCTAGAGACGGACAGGGGAGGGACATTCAGTACTTC	CSARDGQGRDIQYF
-	TRBV6-1	TRBJ2-7	-	TGTGCCAGCAGTGAGCCGGGACAAACCTACGAGCAGTACTTC	CASSEPGQTYEQYF
many	TRBV4-3	TRBJ2-1	-	TGCGCCAGCAGCCAAGAGCGGCCAGGGGCTTACAATGAGCAGTTCTTC	CASSQERPGAYNEQFF
few	TRBV7-3	TRBJ1-1	-	TGTGCCAGCAGCTCCTCTTACTGGGGGGACACTGAAGCTTTCTTT	CASSSSYWGDTEAFF
few	TRBV19	TRBJ1-2	-	TGTGCCAGTAGTCTCGACATTGGCTACACCTTC	CASSLDIGYTF
few	TRBV20-1	TRBJ1-2	-	TGCAGTGCTAGAGATGGTGGAGGGGGGCGAGTCTATGGCTACACCTTC	CSARDGGGGRVYGYTF
few	TRBV5-1	TRBJ2-6	-	TGCGCCAGCAGCTTGGCGACTTTCTCTGGGGCCAACGTCCTGACTTTC	CASSLATFSGANVLTF
few	TRBV27	TRBJ1-1	TRBD1	TGTGCCAGCGGGGACAGGGTGGCTGAAGCTTTCTTT	CASGDRVAEAFF
-	TRBV4-1	TRBJ2-5	TRBD2	TGCGCCAGCAGCCAAGAACCCCTAGCGGTCGAAGAGACCCAGTACTTC	CASSQEPLAVEETQYF
-	TRBV5-1	TRBJ1-1	-	TGCGCCAGCAGGTTTCGAGGGGTTGGCACTGAAGCTTTCTTT	CASRFRGVGTEAFF
few	TRBV7-9	TRBJ2-1	TRBD2	TGTGCCAGCAGCTTAGACTTTTTAGCCCTGACTAGCGGCTCCTACAATGAGCAGTTCTTC	CASSLDFLALTSGSYNEQFF
-	TRBV4-3	TRBJ2-1	TRBD2	TGCGCCAGCAGCCCGTATAGCGGGGGTGGCTCCTACAATGAGCAGTTCTTC	CASSPYSGGGSYNEQFF
-	TRBV7-3	TRBJ2-7	TRBD2	TGTGCCAGCAGCCCTCCTAGCGGAGGCTACAATGAGCAGTACTTC	CASSPPSGGYNEQYF
-	TRBV2	TRBJ2-7	TRBD1	TGTGCCAGCGGGAGACAGGGCTTCTACAATGAGCAGTACTTC	CASGRQGFYNEQYF
-	TRBV7-3	TRBJ1-5	-	TGTGCCAGCAGCTTAAGTCTCCTCGGGCATCAGCCCCAGCATTTT	CASSLSLLGHQPQHF
-	TRBV9	TRBJ2-5	-	TGTGCCAGCAGCGTCCCCAGGCGCGGAAGAGACAATGAGCAGTACTTC	CASSVPRRGRDNEQYF
few	TRBV6-5	TRBJ2-7	TRBD1	TGTGCCAGCAGATCCCGGGACAGGTTCTACGAGCAGTACTTC	CASRSRDRFYEQYF
-	TRBV28	TRBJ2-1	TRBD2	TGTGCCAGCAGTTTATTTCCTAGCGGGAGAGAAGGAATAAATGAGCAGTTCTTC	CASSLFPSGREGINEQFF
-	TRBV20-1	TRBJ1-1	-	TGCAGTGCCGAGGCAGGGTACCTCACTGAAGCTTTCTTT	CSAEAGYLTEAFF
many	TRBV4-1	TRBJ2-3	-	TGCGCCAGCAGCCCGAGCGGGTACACAGATACGCAGTATTTT	CASSPSGYTDTQYF
few	TRBV6-5	TRBJ1-1	TRBD1	TGTGCCAGCAGACCCCCGACAGGGGTTGAAGCTTTCTTT	CASRPPTGVEAFF
few	TRBV7-2	TRBJ1-1	-	TGTGCCAGCAGACTCTCGGGACGTTCTCTGAACACTGAAGCTTTCTTT	CASRLSGRSLNTEAFF
-	TRBV27	TRBJ2-3	-	TGTGCCAGCAGGACCGATGGGACAAGGGCAGATACGCAGTATTTT	CASRTDGTRADTQYF